One sample yielded the 7 T cell receptor beta chains listed below, sequenced in a study of T cells in Graves' hyperthyroidism and ophthalmopathy (dated by TCRdb to between 2018 and 2021). The method was multiplex PCR. The reads were generated on an Illumina HiSeq 2000. TCR beta CDR3 regions were amplified from RNA transcripts. For the first round of RT-PCR on the TCR CDR3, the HTBI primer set was used together with the Qiagen OneStep RT-PCR kit. The public reads were run again by TCRdb, first through fastp at Q25 and then through MiXCR, and only productive beta chains were kept. Rows matching on CDR3 protein sequence are summarized as one entry with the most common DNA and genes. The sample table lists around 610,000 distinct CDR3 sequences, about 15% of them with a count of one. The top ten clones comprise around 4% of the sample. The source material was blood. These receptors originate from a woman in her forties with Graves' ophthalmopathy.

This clonotype was observed many times. The genes are TRBV14 and TRBJ2-2; D is undetermined. This CDR3 contains 14 residues. Trimming pared 2 bases from V and 7 bases from J, leaving 11 bases between. Germline CDR1 is SGHDN and CDR2 is FVKESK. The CDR3 DNA follows: TGTGCCAGCAGCCAAATTTTGAGGAACGGGGAGCTGTTTTTT. Residues: CASSQILRNGELFF.

The rearrangement links TRBV6-1 to TRBJ1-6; 10 bases are a match to TRBD1. The V and J ends lost 5 bases and 10 bases, in that order; junction bases with no gene match: 11. The CDR3 sequence is 16 residues long. CDR1 and CDR2 from the germline V gene are MNHNS and SASEGT. CDR3 loop: CASSPQVGTGDSPLHF. The CDR3 DNA sequence: TGTGCCAGCAGTCCCCAGGTCGGGACAGGGGACTCACCCCTCCACTTT.

The sample holds many counts of this clonotype. J is TRBJ1-2 and V is TRBV20-1, with 10 bases fitting TRBD1. The CDR3 has 12 residues. CDR1 and CDR2 (germline): DFQATT, SNEGSKA (reference sequence). V lost 7 bases and J lost 2; bases outside the gene matches: 1. The CDR3 coding sequence is TGCAGTGGGACAGGGGGAAACTATGGCTACACCTTC. Translation: CSGTGGNYGYTF.

The chain couples TRBV11-2 to TRBJ2-7, with D perhaps TRBD1 or TRBD2 (5 bases each). Germline V gene sequence: CDR1 SGHAT, CDR2 FQNNGV. V was pared by 1 base and J by 6 bases, with 22 bases between. This CDR3 is 17 amino acids long. CDR3 protein: CASSLGGFMGEYSEQYF. CDR3 coding DNA: TGTGCCAGCAGCTTAGGAGGGTTTATGGGGGAGTACAGCGAGCAGTACTTC.

The chain links TRBV29-1 to TRBJ2-5; 9 nucleotides agree with TRBD1. The CDR3 runs to 13 residues. The germline V gene has CDR1 SQVTM and CDR2 ANQGSEA. V shed 6 bases, J shed 5 bases, and the junction held 7 bases outside the gene matches. The CDR3, as DNA: TGCAGCGTAACAGGGGGCGGATGGGAGACCCAGTACTTC. Protein product: CSVTGGGWETQYF.

The table lists this clonotype with a few counts. J is TRBJ2-2 and V is TRBV30; 8 nucleotides line up with TRBD2. With V trimmed by 6 bases and J by 1 base, 10 bases remained unmatched. The germline CDR1 and CDR2 sequences are GTSNPN and SVGIG (reference sequence). The CDR3 runs to 16 residues. This CDR3 is CACPPGTSWNTGELFF. The CDR3 DNA reads as TGTGCCTGTCCCCCCGGGACTAGTTGGAACACCGGGGAGCTGTTTTTT.

The J gene is TRBJ2-7, the V gene TRBV6-2 or TRBV6-3, with TRBD2 matching over 9 bases. After removal of 2 bases from V and 0 bases from J, the junction contained 20 bases not matched to a gene. CDR3 length: 21 residues. The V gene's germline CDR1 is MNHEY and CDR2 SVGEGT. The CDR3 DNA sequence: TGTGCCAGCAGTTACAAAGGAGTAGCGGGAGCAAACTTCGAGAGCTCCTACGAGCAGTACTTC. Translated, it gives CASSYKGVAGANFESSYEQYF.